One and the same sample provided the 18 T cell receptor beta chains below, sequenced in a study of identical twins. TCRdb reprocessed the 5' RACE reads via MiXCR and lists one record per CDR3 protein. The sample yields roughly 230,000 distinct CDR3 sequences, about 9% seen once. These data also featured in a second study, about yellow fever vaccine responses in identical twins.

Sequenced sample: CD8+ T cells sorted from blood. The receptor set was obtained from a young woman in good health.

The CDR3 loop is CASSASRGYNEQYF. The CDR3 nucleotides read TGTGCCAGCAGCGCCTCTCGGGGGTACAACGAGCAGTACTTC. The rearrangement uses TRBV6-1 and TRBJ2-7, with D possibly matching TRBD2 (6 bases). Germline CDR1 and CDR2: MNHNS and SASEGT. There are 14 residues in the CDR3. The V gene lost 6 bases and the J gene lost 5 bases, with 17 bases spanning the gap.

This clonotype was detected many times. The J gene is TRBJ1-4, the V gene TRBV7-9; 8 nucleotides align to TRBD1. J was trimmed by 3 bases and V by 5 bases; bases with no gene match: 5. The CDR3 length is 15 residues. Germline values: CDR1 SEHNR, CDR2 FQNEAQ (reference sequence). CDR3 DNA sequence: TGTGCCAGCAGCGGACGGACAGGGCCTAATGAAAAACTGTTTTTT. Its translation: CASSGRTGPNEKLFF.

This chain uses TRBV2 with TRBJ1-1; 7 bases align to TRBD1. The J segment lost 4 bases and the V segment lost 2 bases, leaving 4 bases of the junction unmatched. There are 14 residues in the CDR3. The germline gives CDR1 SNHLY, CDR2 FYNNEI. This chain's CDR3 is CASSEWAGGTEAFF. The DNA for the CDR3 is TGTGCCAGCAGTGAATGGGCAGGGGGCACTGAAGCTTTCTTT.

The chain uses TRBV2 and TRBJ2-3; D could derive from TRBD1 or TRBD2 (5 bases each). The CDR3 is 16 residues long. CDR1 and CDR2 (germline): SNHLY, FYNNEI. With 4 bases removed from V and 2 bases from J, the gap between germline ends came to 16 bases. CDR3 DNA sequence: TGTGCCAGCAGTGGTCAGGGAGTCCCATCCACAGATACGCAGTATTTT. Translation gives CASSGQGVPSTDTQYF. The full variable domain, with the rest looked up from reference TRBV2 and TRBJ2-3, is EPEVTQTPSHQVTQMGQEVILRCVPISNHLYFYWYRQILGQKVEFLVSFYNNEISEKSEIFDDQFSVERPDGSNFTLKIRSTKLEDSAMYFCASSGQGVPSTDTQYFGPGTRLTVL.

This clonotype was seen a few times. V is TRBV12-3 or TRBV12-4 and J is TRBJ2-3, with TRBD2 identical over 9 bases. V lost 5 bases to trimming and J lost 4 bases; unmatched junction nucleotides: 13. This CDR3 comprises 17 residues. In DNA form, the CDR3 reads TGTGCCAGCAGTCTCGTTTTAGCGGGAGTCTCTTCAGATACGCAGTATTTT. It codes for CASSLVLAGVSSDTQYF.

There are a few counts of this clonotype. V usage is TRBV20-1 and J usage is TRBJ1-1; D gene uncertain. In germline, CDR1 is DFQATT, CDR2 SNEGSKA (reference sequence). The CDR3 spans 13 residues. V lost 6 bases and J lost 0, with 11 bases in between. The CDR3 loop reads CSATKTVNTEAFF. DNA of the CDR3: TGCAGTGCCACGAAAACGGTGAACACTGAAGCTTTCTTT.

This clonotype was detected only a few times. CDR3 loop: CASSYLVLSGANVLTF. Here the CDR3 DNA reads TGTGCCAGCAGCTATCTCGTCCTCTCTGGGGCCAACGTCCTGACTTTC. The V gene is TRBV7-2, the J gene TRBJ2-6; D remains ambiguous. Trimming left V 4 bases short and J 0 bases short, with 10 bases between. The CDR3 spans 16 residues. CDR1 is SGHTA, CDR2 FQGNSA, per germline.

This chain joins TRBV15 and TRBJ2-1; TRBD1 aligns across 7 bases. The V gene end was trimmed by 1 base and the J gene end by 2 bases; junction bases not matched to a gene: 5. CDR3 length: 16 amino acids. Germline V CDR1 and CDR2: LNHNV, YYDKDF (reference sequence). The CDR3 bases are TGTGCCACCAGCAGAGTACGGCAGGGGGCCTACAATGAGCAGTTCTTC. The encoded protein is CATSRVRQGAYNEQFF.

The V gene is TRBV5-1, the J gene TRBJ2-5; 9 nucleotides line up with TRBD2. CDR3 size: 17 residues. In germline, CDR1 is SGHRS, CDR2 YFSETQ. With V trimmed by 0 bases and J by 1 base, 7 bases remained unmatched. CDR3 residues: CASSLAETSGPQETQYF. CDR3 DNA sequence: TGCGCCAGCAGCTTGGCCGAGACTAGCGGACCCCAAGAGACCCAGTACTTC.

This clonotype was seen ten or more times. The CDR3 reads CSARDLGGTEAFF. The CDR3 bases are TGCAGTGCTAGAGACCTTGGAGGAACTGAAGCTTTCTTT. The J gene is TRBJ1-1, the V gene TRBV20-1; no clear D gene. Germline CDR1 is DFQATT and CDR2 is SNEGSKA (reference sequence). This CDR3 comprises 13 residues. The V end lost 0 bases, the J end lost 5 bases, and 10 bases lay between the germline ends.

This chain links TRBV9 with TRBJ2-1; 8 bases line up with TRBD2. The V gene's germline CDR1 is SGDLS and CDR2 YYNGEE. V lost 7 bases and J lost 5; bases outside the gene matches: 17. This CDR3 is built from 17 residues. The CDR3 DNA reads as TGTGCCAGCTCCGAACCCCTTGAGACTAGCGCCCACAATGAGCAGTTCTTC. Translation gives CASSEPLETSAHNEQFF.

This clonotype was recorded a few times. V and J are TRBV20-1 and TRBJ2-7; 7 bases line up with TRBD1. V lost 3 bases and J lost 5; bases outside the gene matches: 7. Germline V CDR1 and CDR2: DFQATT, SNEGSKA (reference sequence). The CDR3 is 13 amino acids. CDR3 amino acids: CSARKLGTDEQYF. CDR3 sequence (DNA): TGCAGTGCTAGGAAACTTGGGACAGACGAGCAGTACTTC.

The chain links TRBV28 to TRBJ2-3; D call uncertain. Germline-derived CDR1 and CDR2 are MDHEN and SYDVKM. The V and J ends lost 3 bases and 4 bases respectively, with 5 bases between them. The length of the CDR3 is 12 residues. The CDR3 reads CASSLDSDTQYF. CDR3 nucleotide sequence: TGTGCCAGCAGTTTGGATTCAGATACGCAGTATTTT.

This clonotype showed up just a few times. This CDR3 is CATQDRSNTIYF. In nucleotides, the CDR3 is TGTGCCACCCAGGACAGGTCCAACACCATATATTTT. The chain recombines TRBV10-3 with TRBJ1-3, with 7 bases aligning to TRBD1. Germline V gives CDR1 ENHRY, CDR2 SYGVKD. V shed 10 bases and J 7 bases; nucleotides not matched to a gene: 7. The length of the CDR3 is 12 residues.

In this sample, this clonotype turned up a few times. The chain combines TRBV7-9 with TRBJ2-3, with D unclear. The CDR3 loop spans 11 amino acids. Trimming cost V 10 bases and J 6 bases, with 11 bases left between them. CDR1 and CDR2 from the germline V gene are SEHNR and FQNEAQ (reference sequence). The CDR3 DNA sequence: TGTGCCACTAAGATGGGTGATACGCAGTATTTT. Translation gives CATKMGDTQYF.

In the case of this clonotype: One end of the junction fails to match germline, which may point to a read error. The chain employs TRBV7-7 and TRBJ2-3; a possible D gene is TRBD2 (5 bases). The CDR3 has 17 amino acids. Germline CDR1 and CDR2: SSHAT and FNYEAQ (reference sequence). The CDR3 region is CASSLDLADGEKDTQYF. The CDR3 nucleotides are TGTGCTAGCAGCTTAGATCTGGCGGATGGGGAGAAGGATACGCAGTATTTT.

The V and J genes are TRBV7-9 and TRBJ1-2; tentatively, D is TRBD1 (5 bases). V lost 8 bases and J lost 5, with 9 bases in between. CDR1 and CDR2 from the germline V gene are SEHNR and FQNEAQ (reference sequence). The CDR3 is 11 amino acids. The CDR3 sequence is CASGAPYGYTF. In nucleotides, the CDR3 is TGTGCCAGCGGGGCTCCTTATGGCTACACCTTC.

This clonotype showed up many times. The V call is TRBV10-3, the J call TRBJ2-1, with 11 bases lining up with TRBD2. V was pared by 10 bases and J by 9 bases, with 11 bases of the junction left unmatched. The CDR3 has 14 amino acids. Germline lookup yields CDR1 ENHRY and CDR2 SYGVKD. The CDR3 is CATGGRGLAVEQFF. CDR3 in DNA: TGTGCCACCGGCGGGAGGGGACTAGCGGTTGAGCAGTTCTTC.